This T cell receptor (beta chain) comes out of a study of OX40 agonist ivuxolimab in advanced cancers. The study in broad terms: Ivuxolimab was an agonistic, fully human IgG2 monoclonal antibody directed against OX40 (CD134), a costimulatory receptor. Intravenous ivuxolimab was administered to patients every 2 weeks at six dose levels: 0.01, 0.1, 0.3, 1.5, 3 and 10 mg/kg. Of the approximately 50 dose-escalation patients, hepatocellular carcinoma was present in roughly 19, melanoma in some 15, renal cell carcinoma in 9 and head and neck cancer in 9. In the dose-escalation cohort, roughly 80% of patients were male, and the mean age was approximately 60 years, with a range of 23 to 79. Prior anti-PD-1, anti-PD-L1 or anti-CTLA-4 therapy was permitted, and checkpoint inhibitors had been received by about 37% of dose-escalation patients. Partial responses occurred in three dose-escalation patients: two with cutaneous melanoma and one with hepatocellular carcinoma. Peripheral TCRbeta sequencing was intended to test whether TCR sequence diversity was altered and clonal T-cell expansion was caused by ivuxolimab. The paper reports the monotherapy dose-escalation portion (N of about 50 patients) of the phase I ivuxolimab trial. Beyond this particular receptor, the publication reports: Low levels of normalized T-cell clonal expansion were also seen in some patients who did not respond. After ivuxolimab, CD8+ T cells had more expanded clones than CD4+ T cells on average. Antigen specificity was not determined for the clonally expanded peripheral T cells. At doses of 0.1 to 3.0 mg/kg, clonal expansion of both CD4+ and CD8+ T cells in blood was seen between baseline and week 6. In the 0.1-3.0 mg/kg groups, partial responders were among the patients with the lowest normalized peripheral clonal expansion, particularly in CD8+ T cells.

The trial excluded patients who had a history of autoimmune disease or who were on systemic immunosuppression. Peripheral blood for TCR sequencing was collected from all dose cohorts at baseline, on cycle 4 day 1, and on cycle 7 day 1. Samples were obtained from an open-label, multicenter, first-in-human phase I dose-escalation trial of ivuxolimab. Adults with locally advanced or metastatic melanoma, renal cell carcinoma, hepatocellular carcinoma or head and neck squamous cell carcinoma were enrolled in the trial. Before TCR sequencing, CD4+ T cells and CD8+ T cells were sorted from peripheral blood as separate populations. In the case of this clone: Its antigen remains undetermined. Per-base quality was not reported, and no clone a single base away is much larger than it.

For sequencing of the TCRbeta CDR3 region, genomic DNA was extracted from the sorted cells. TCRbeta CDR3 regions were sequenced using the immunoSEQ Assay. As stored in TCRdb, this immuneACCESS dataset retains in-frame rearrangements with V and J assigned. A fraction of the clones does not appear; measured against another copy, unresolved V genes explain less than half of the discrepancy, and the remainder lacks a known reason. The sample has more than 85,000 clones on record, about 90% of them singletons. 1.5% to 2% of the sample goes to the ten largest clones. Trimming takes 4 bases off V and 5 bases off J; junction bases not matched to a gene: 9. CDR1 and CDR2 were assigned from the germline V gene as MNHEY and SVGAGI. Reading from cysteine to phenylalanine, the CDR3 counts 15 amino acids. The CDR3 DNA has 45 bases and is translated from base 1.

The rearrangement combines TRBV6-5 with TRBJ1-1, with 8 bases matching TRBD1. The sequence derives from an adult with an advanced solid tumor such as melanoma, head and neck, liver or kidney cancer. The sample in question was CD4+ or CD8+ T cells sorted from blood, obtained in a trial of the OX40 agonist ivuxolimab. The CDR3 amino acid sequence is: CASSLNRDRKTEAFF. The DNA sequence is TGTGCCAGCAGTTTAAATCGGGACAGGAAAACTGAAGCTTTCTTT.